This TCR beta chain came from a study of beta chain features in type 1 diabetes. Study outcomes and limitations: Shorter TCRB CDR3s, moderately but significantly so, were found in Type 1 diabetes patients in all four CD4+ subsets.

Isolated RNA was reverse transcribed in full, so expressed TCRB transcripts were sequenced. Some clones are missing from TCRdb's copy, which holds only in-frame ones; the method was immunoSEQ multiplex PCR. Altogether some 270,000 clones are present, approximately 11% being singletons, with the ten largest covering over 0.015%. Staining for CD45RO/CCR7/CD25/CD127/CD95/CD27 allowed sorting of CD4+ naive, central memory, regulatory and stem cell-like memory cells. In regard to this clone: Its antigen is currently unknown.

J gave up 3 bases and V 6 bases, and 9 bases lay outside the gene matches. CDR3 length: 15 residues. CDR1 and CDR2 (germline): LNHDA, SQIVND (reference sequence). This rearrangement joins TRBV19 to TRBJ2-3; 7 nucleotides agree with TRBD1. The source material was naive CD4+ T cells from blood. The TCR originated in a man aged 30 to 45 with type 1 diabetes. The CDR3 reads CASSPGQLFTDTQYF. The CDR3 DNA reads TGTGCCAGTAGCCCGGGACAGCTTTTTACAGATACGCAGTATTTT.